These 27 T cell receptor beta chains were sequenced from one sample in a study of control samples from healthy donors and cancer patients. Only in-frame clones appear in the TCRdb table, and some are missing; sequencing was by immunoSEQ multiplex PCR. The data show some 79,000 clones, approximately 93% seen once. Sequenced input: PBMCs. The receptors were gathered from a woman aged 40 to 50 with lung cancer.

This chain links TRBV30 with TRBJ1-5, with D unclear. Trimming removed 0 bases from V and 2 bases from J, with 11 bases in between. The germline gives CDR1 GTSNPN, CDR2 SVGIG (reference sequence). CDR3 size: 15 residues. The CDR3 spells CAWSVQIRGNQPQHF. CDR3 DNA sequence: TGTGCCTGGAGTGTACAGATTAGGGGCAATCAGCCCCAGCATTTT.

This chain links TRBV2 with TRBJ1-6; 7 bases fit TRBD1. CDR1 and CDR2 (germline): SNHLY, FYNNEI. The CDR3 runs to 15 residues. The V gene end was trimmed by 4 bases and the J gene end by 7 bases; junction bases not matched to a gene: 7. CDR3 coding DNA: TGTGCCAGCAGTGGCCAGGGGGTTCGGAATTCACCCCTCCACTTT. It codes for CASSGQGVRNSPLHF.

V usage is TRBV15 and J usage is TRBJ1-4; no clear D gene. The germline V and J ends were trimmed by 0 bases and 0 bases, with 5 bases remaining between them. CDR3 length: 15 amino acids. Germline V gene lookup returns CDR1 LNHNV and CDR2 YYDKDF (reference sequence). Written as DNA, the CDR3 is TGTGCCACCAGCAGAGATGGAGCAACTAATGAAAAACTGTTTTTT. Its protein is CATSRDGATNEKLFF.

The chain joins TRBV27 to TRBJ1-1; 7 positions agree with TRBD1. V lost 4 bases, J lost 1 base, and 12 bases stayed unmatched. CDR3 length equals 17 residues. Germline V gene data show CDR1 as MNHEY and CDR2 as SMNVEV (reference sequence). For the CDR3, the DNA is TGTGCCAGCAGTTCCACCCCAGGGACAGTCGGGAACACTGAAGCTTTCTTT. Protein sequence: CASSSTPGTVGNTEAFF.

The chain couples TRBV6-5 to TRBJ1-2; TRBD1 is a possible D gene (6 bases). Trimming cost V 6 bases and J 5 bases, with 13 bases left between them. Looked up from germline, CDR1 is MNHEY and CDR2 is SVGAGI. CDR3 length: 13 residues. CDR3 sequence reads: CASSLKGGYGYTF. The CDR3, as DNA: TGTGCCAGCAGCCTTAAGGGGGGATATGGCTACACCTTC.

This clone was detected a few times. This chain connects TRBV6-5 to TRBJ2-7; 8 bases match TRBD1. This CDR3 has 16 residues. Looked up from germline, CDR1 is MNHEY and CDR2 is SVGAGI. Trimming took 2 bases from V and 6 from J; bases not matched to a gene: 12. CDR3 protein: CASSYVTGTGAGEQYF. The DNA of the CDR3 is TGTGCCAGCAGTTACGTAACCGGGACAGGAGCCGGCGAGCAGTACTTC.

V usage is TRBV5-4 and J usage is TRBJ1-2; D not certain. This CDR3 is built from 11 residues. V was trimmed by 2 bases and J by 5 bases, leaving 4 bases between them. Germline-derived CDR1 and CDR2 are SGHNT and YYREEE (reference sequence). The CDR3 DNA reads as TGTGCCAGCAGCTTAGATTATGGCTACACCTTC. Its protein product is CASSLDYGYTF.

About this clone: The sample has other DNA sequences that encode this CDR3 too. This chain links TRBV19 with TRBJ2-2; 12 bases fit TRBD2. The CDR3 is made up of 17 amino acids. Per germline, CDR1 LNHDA and CDR2 SQIVND (reference sequence). With 5 bases clipped from V and 8 bases from J, the junction kept 12 bases outside the gene matches. The CDR3 loop is CASSPASGGARDGELFF. The CDR3 DNA reads as TGTGCCAGTAGTCCGGCTAGCGGGGGGGCTCGTGATGGGGAGCTGTTTTTT.

The gene calls are TRBV19 and TRBJ1-1; D is possibly TRBD1 (5 bases). CDR1 and CDR2 from the germline V gene are LNHDA and SQIVND (reference sequence). This CDR3 comprises 11 residues. Between the trimmed V and J ends, which lost 8 bases and 8 bases, there was a span of 12 bases. The CDR3 DNA reads as TGTGCCAGTGGGACTGGCCGCGAAGCTTTCTTT. This encodes CASGTGREAFF. Full variable domain (outside the CDR3, taken from reference TRBV19 and TRBJ1-1): DGGITQSPKYLFRKEGQNVTLSCEQNLNHDAMYWYRQDPGQGLRLIYYSQIVNDFQKGDIAEGYSVSREKKESFPLTVTSAQKNPTAFYLCASGTGREAFFGQGTRLTVV.

The chain joins TRBV7-9 to TRBJ1-4; D possibly corresponds to TRBD1 (5 bases). V was trimmed by 1 base and J by 7 bases, leaving 13 bases between them. Germline V lookup: CDR1 SEHNR, CDR2 FQNEAQ (reference sequence). The CDR3 loop spans 15 amino acids. The CDR3 is CASSLVAGGGEKLFF. As DNA, the CDR3 is TGTGCCAGCAGCTTAGTAGCGGGGGGAGGTGAAAAACTGTTTTTT.

V is TRBV7-2 and J is TRBJ2-1, with 11 bases identical to TRBD1. J gave up 4 bases and V 4 bases, and 3 bases lay outside the gene matches. Germline CDR1 is SGHTA and CDR2 is FQGNSA. The CDR3 runs 15 residues. The chain's CDR3 is CASSSGTGGYNEQFF. Written as DNA, the CDR3 is TGTGCCAGCAGCTCCGGGACAGGGGGATACAATGAGCAGTTCTTC.

The V and J genes are TRBV4-1 and TRBJ2-2; D unclear. Germline V CDR1 and CDR2: MGHRA, YSYEKL. This CDR3 region has 15 residues. Trimming cost V 0 bases and J 2 bases, with 7 bases left between them. The CDR3 spells CASSQEGENTGELFF. The CDR3 region has the DNA TGCGCCAGCAGCCAAGAAGGAGAAAACACCGGGGAGCTGTTTTTT.

The chain has TRBV7-6 and TRBJ2-3; 10 bases fit TRBD1. CDR1 is SGHVS and CDR2 is FNYEAQ in the germline V gene. The CDR3 extends over 16 amino acids. V trimming: 5 bases; J trimming: 3 bases; junction bases outside the gene matches: 8. The DNA of the CDR3 is TGTGCCAGCAGCCCTTCGACAGGGGGCGGTACAGATACGCAGTATTTT. Its protein product is CASSPSTGGGTDTQYF.

The V call is TRBV5-8, the J call TRBJ1-4, with no clear D. The CDR3 spans 14 residues. Germline V lookup: CDR1 SGHTS, CDR2 YDEGEE. V lost 2 bases, J lost 5 bases, and 10 bases lay in between. For the CDR3, the DNA is TGTGCCAGCAGCTTTGGGCTTACAAATGAAAAACTGTTTTTT. This translates into CASSFGLTNEKLFF.

The chain joins TRBV19 to TRBJ1-6; D is ambiguous. Germline V gene lookup returns CDR1 LNHDA and CDR2 SQIVND (reference sequence). The CDR3 covers 15 residues. Trimming cost V 7 bases and J 0 bases, with 10 bases left between them. The CDR3 DNA is TGTGCCAGTAAGAGCTCAAGCTCCTATAATTCACCCCTCCACTTT. Its protein product is CASKSSSSYNSPLHF.

The chain uses TRBV3-1 (or the pseudogene TRBV3-2) and TRBJ1-3; D might be TRBD1 (5 bases). Per germline, CDR1 LGHDT and CDR2 YNNKEL (reference sequence). CDR3 size: 17 residues. V was pared by 2 bases and J by 1 base, with 15 bases between. CDR3 residues: CASSQPTGPSSGNTIYF. In nucleotides, the CDR3 is TGTGCCAGCAGCCAACCCACGGGGCCCAGTTCTGGAAACACCATATATTTT.

The V gene is TRBV19, the J gene TRBJ1-6; D is perhaps TRBD1 (6 bases). This CDR3 has 13 amino acids. Germline CDR1 reads LNHDA; CDR2 reads SQIVND (reference sequence). The V end lost 5 bases, the J end lost 7 bases, and 9 bases lay between the germline ends. CDR3 nucleotide sequence: TGTGCCAGTAGTGAAACAGGGAATTCACCCCTCCACTTT. Translated, it gives CASSETGNSPLHF.

The genes are TRBV10-3 and TRBJ2-5, with a tentative D call TRBD1 (6 bases). V was clipped by 6 bases and J by 2 bases, with 7 bases between them. The CDR3 covers 12 residues. The germline V gene encodes CDR1 ENHRY and CDR2 SYGVKD. The DNA for the CDR3 is TGTGCCATCAGCGGACAGCAAGAGACCCAGTACTTC. Its protein is CAISGQQETQYF.

This chain joins TRBV2 and TRBJ2-7; D remains unclear. Trimming left V 0 bases short and J 0 bases short, with 15 bases between. CDR1 is SNHLY and CDR2 is FYNNEI in the germline V gene. This CDR3 has 17 amino acids. CDR3 loop: CASSEASGRPFSYEQYF. For the CDR3, the DNA is TGTGCCAGCAGTGAAGCGTCAGGCAGGCCCTTCTCCTACGAGCAGTACTTC. The whole variable domain, filled in from reference TRBV2 and TRBJ2-7, reads EPEVTQTPSHQVTQMGQEVILRCVPISNHLYFYWYRQILGQKVEFLVSFYNNEISEKSEIFDDQFSVERPDGSNFTLKIRSTKLEDSAMYFCASSEASGRPFSYEQYFGPGTRLTVT.

The gene calls are TRBV7-2 and TRBJ2-3, with 13 bases matching TRBD2. CDR3 length equals 16 residues. J lost 5 bases, V lost 3 bases, and 5 bases had no gene match. Per germline, CDR1 SGHTA and CDR2 FQGNSA. As DNA, the CDR3 is TGTGCCAGCAGCTTGGGACTAGCGGGGCTCGGAGATACGCAGTATTTT. Translation: CASSLGLAGLGDTQYF.

J is TRBJ1-1 and V is TRBV28; D unresolved. Looked up from germline, CDR1 is MDHEN and CDR2 is SYDVKM. This CDR3 has 14 amino acids. The germline V and J ends were trimmed by 5 bases and 5 bases, with 15 bases remaining between them. CDR3 protein: CASSPRAGSTEAFF. DNA of the CDR3: TGTGCCAGCAGTCCCCGGGCGGGGTCGACTGAAGCTTTCTTT.

The CDR3 sequence: CASTFLIVPGTDTQYF. The CDR3 bases are TGTGCCAGCACCTTCTTGATAGTTCCAGGCACAGATACGCAGTATTTT. The chain is built from TRBV11-2 and TRBJ2-3; D is unresolved. This CDR3 has 16 amino acids. The germline V gene encodes CDR1 SGHAT and CDR2 FQNNGV. V dropped 7 bases and J dropped 1 base, with 18 bases sitting between them.

The gene calls are TRBV6-5 and TRBJ1-1, with 9 bases aligning to TRBD1. The V gene end was trimmed by 6 bases and the J gene end by 0 bases; junction bases not matched to a gene: 5. The CDR3 has 15 amino acids. Germline loops: CDR1 MNHEY, CDR2 SVGAGI. The CDR3: CASSTGQGMNTEAFF. CDR3 nucleotides: TGTGCCAGCAGCACAGGACAGGGGATGAACACTGAAGCTTTCTTT.

This chain joins TRBV19 and TRBJ1-2; the D gene is possibly TRBD1 (5 bases). V was cut by 5 bases and J by 7 bases, with 20 bases left in between. Looked up from germline, CDR1 is LNHDA and CDR2 is SQIVND (reference sequence). This CDR3 comprises 15 residues. The DNA of the CDR3 is TGTGCCAGTAGTCCCCGGGAAGGGACTATTACTGGCTACACCTTC. Translating it yields CASSPREGTITGYTF.

This clone was detected only once. The chain employs TRBV5-1 and TRBJ2-3, with a weak D call TRBD1 (6 bases). The germline CDR1 and CDR2 sequences are SGHRS and YFSETQ. V lost 0 bases and J 2 bases, leaving 13 bases between the germline ends. This CDR3 has 16 amino acids. The CDR3 DNA is TGCGCCAGCAGCTTGGTCCCAGGGGCCCCCACAGATACGCAGTATTTT. Translated: CASSLVPGAPTDTQYF. The full variable domain, rest sourced from reference TRBV5-1 and TRBJ2-3, is KAGVTQTPRYLIKTRGQQVTLSCSPISGHRSVSWYQQTPGQGLQFLFEYFSETQRNKGNFPGRFSGRQFSNSRSEMNVSTLELGDSALYLCASSLVPGAPTDTQYFGPGTRLTVL.

The chain recombines TRBV3-1 (or the pseudogene TRBV3-2) with TRBJ1-1; D unresolved. V was clipped by 1 base and J by 1 base, with 7 bases between them. The CDR3 sequence is 14 residues long. Germline assignment: CDR1 LGHDT and CDR2 YNNKEL (reference sequence). DNA of the CDR3: TGTGCCAGCAGCCAAGCTTCCCCGAACACTGAAGCTTTCTTT. Its translation: CASSQASPNTEAFF.

The chain uses TRBV5-4 and TRBJ1-6; weak D call: TRBD1 (5 bases). V lost 3 bases, J lost 7 bases, and 23 bases lay in between. The CDR3 has 18 amino acids. Germline loops: CDR1 SGHNT, CDR2 YYREEE (reference sequence). CDR3 sequence reads: CASSYRSGALVGNSPLHF. The CDR3 nucleotides are TGTGCCAGCAGCTATAGGTCCGGGGCCCTAGTGGGGAATTCACCCCTCCACTTT.